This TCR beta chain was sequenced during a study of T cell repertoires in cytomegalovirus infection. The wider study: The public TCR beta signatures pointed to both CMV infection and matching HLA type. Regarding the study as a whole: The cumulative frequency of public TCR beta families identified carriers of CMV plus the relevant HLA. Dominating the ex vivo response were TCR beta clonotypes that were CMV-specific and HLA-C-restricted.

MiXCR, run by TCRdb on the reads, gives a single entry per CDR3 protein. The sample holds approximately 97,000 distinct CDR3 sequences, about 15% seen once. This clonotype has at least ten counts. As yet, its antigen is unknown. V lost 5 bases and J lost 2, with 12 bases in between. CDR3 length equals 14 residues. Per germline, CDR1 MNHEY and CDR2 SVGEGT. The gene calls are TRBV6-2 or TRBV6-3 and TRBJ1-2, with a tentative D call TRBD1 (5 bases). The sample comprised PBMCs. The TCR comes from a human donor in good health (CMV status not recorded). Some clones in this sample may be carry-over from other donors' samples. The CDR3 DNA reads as TGTGCCAGCAGTCACGGACATAACAACTATGGCTACACCTTC. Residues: CASSHGHNNYGYTF.